The 13 T cell receptor beta chains presented below share a single source sample, sequenced in a study of T-cell memory formation after mild COVID-19. TCRdb passed the 5' RACE reads through MiXCR, listing each CDR3 protein once. The sample lists around 470,000 distinct CDR3 sequences, over 15% occurring once. Sequencing used PBMCs or a T cell subset sorted from them (not recorded which). These receptors were obtained from an adult woman who had mild COVID-19 (a few samples of this study predate the infection). Cell type and time point are not known.

This clonotype was seen ten or more times. This chain joins TRBV20-1 and TRBJ2-7; 9 bases agree with TRBD2. Germline V gene sequence: CDR1 DFQATT, CDR2 SNEGSKA (reference sequence). The CDR3 covers 14 residues. The ends lost 1 base at V and 7 bases at J; junction bases unmatched: 8. The CDR3 region is CSARVVAGVGEQYF. For the CDR3, the DNA is TGCAGTGCTAGAGTGGTAGCGGGAGTGGGAGAGCAGTACTTC.

This clonotype has more than one count but fewer than ten. The chain uses TRBV7-9 and TRBJ1-3; no reliable D call. The CDR3 consists of 17 residues. V was shortened by 2 bases and J by 0 bases, with 14 bases between the two germline ends. Germline assignment: CDR1 SEHNR and CDR2 FQNEAQ (reference sequence). CDR3 DNA sequence: TGTGCCAGCAGCTTAAATCCAGCCGGGATCTCTGGAAACACCATATATTTT. This codes for CASSLNPAGISGNTIYF.

This sequence joins TRBV7-9 and TRBJ2-3, with 10 bases lining up with TRBD2. This CDR3 is built from 16 residues. J lost 3 bases, V lost 1 base, and 4 bases had no gene match. In germline, CDR1 is SEHNR, CDR2 FQNEAQ (reference sequence). As DNA, the CDR3 is TGTGCCAGCAGCTTAGTAAGCGGGAGGGCGACAGATACGCAGTATTTT. Protein: CASSLVSGRATDTQYF.

This chain links TRBV12-3 or TRBV12-4 with TRBJ2-2; 10 nucleotides agree with TRBD2. There are 13 residues in the CDR3. The trim removed 8 bases at V and 5 bases at J, leaving 2 bases unmatched. This chain's CDR3 is CASRLAGTGELFF. Here the CDR3 DNA reads TGTGCCAGCCGACTAGCGGGTACCGGGGAGCTGTTTTTT.

This clonotype appeared a few times. V usage is TRBV9 and J usage is TRBJ1-1; the D is unclear. In germline, CDR1 is SGDLS, CDR2 YYNGEE. The CDR3 length is 14 residues. Trimming pared 3 bases from V and 9 bases from J, leaving 18 bases between. The CDR3 reads CASSDSPRTVQAFF. The CDR3 bases are TGTGCCAGCAGCGATAGCCCCAGGACGGTTCAAGCTTTCTTT.

The chain employs TRBV25-1 and TRBJ2-1; 8 nucleotides agree with TRBD2. The CDR3 is made up of 15 amino acids. V lost 3 bases to trimming and J lost 7 bases; unmatched junction nucleotides: 8. The V gene's germline CDR1 is MGHDK and CDR2 SYGVNS. CDR3 sequence reads: CASSELAGGRNEQFF. Written as DNA, the CDR3 is TGTGCCAGCAGTGAGCTAGCGGGTGGGCGGAATGAGCAGTTCTTC. Complete variable domain (other parts from reference TRBV25-1 and TRBJ2-1): EADIYQTPRYLVIGTGKKITLECSQTMGHDKMYWYQQDPGMELHLIHYSYGVNSTEKGDLSSESTVSRIRTEHFPLTLESARPSHTSQYLCASSELAGGRNEQFFGPGTRLTVL.

This sequence joins TRBV24-1 and TRBJ1-4; the D is unclear. The CDR3 runs to 15 residues. Germline CDR1 and CDR2: KGHDR and SFDVKD. Trimming pared 2 bases from V and 7 bases from J, leaving 13 bases between. The chain's CDR3 is CATSDSTNTPEKLFF. The CDR3, as DNA: TGTGCCACCAGTGATTCGACAAACACGCCTGAAAAACTGTTTTTT.

The genes are TRBV9 and TRBJ2-2, with 10 bases that match TRBD2. The germline V gene has CDR1 SGDLS and CDR2 YYNGEE. There are 19 residues in the CDR3. V was clipped by 1 base and J by 5 bases; unmatched bases: 14. CDR3 nucleotides: TGTGCCAGCAGCGTACCTACTAGCGGGGAAGCCCTTAGTACCGGGGAGCTGTTTTTT. Its protein is CASSVPTSGEALSTGELFF.

This chain joins TRBV6-5 and TRBJ2-7; TRBD2 might be the D (5 bases). This CDR3 spans 15 amino acids. CDR1 and CDR2 (germline): MNHEY, SVGAGI. Trimming took off 6 bases at V and 3 bases at J, with 18 bases between the two ends. CDR3 in amino acids: CASSSGVGPYYEQYF. In nucleotides, the CDR3 is TGTGCCAGCAGCTCCGGGGTTGGTCCTTACTACGAGCAGTACTTC.

The chain couples TRBV2 to TRBJ1-3, with D hard to call. CDR1 is SNHLY, CDR2 FYNNEI, per germline. The CDR3 covers 12 residues. The V gene lost 7 bases and the J gene lost 7 bases, with 11 bases spanning the gap. The CDR3 protein is CASNTEGNTIYF. The CDR3 region has the DNA TGTGCCAGCAACACCGAGGGTAACACCATATATTTT.

V gene TRBV15 combines with J gene TRBJ2-7; D not resolved. In germline, CDR1 is LNHNV, CDR2 YYDKDF (reference sequence). The CDR3 has 14 amino acids. V lost 0 bases, J lost 0 bases, and 6 bases lay in between. In nucleotides, the CDR3 is TGTGCCACCAGCAGAGATGGTAACTCCTACGAGCAGTACTTC. Its translation is CATSRDGNSYEQYF.

This chain uses TRBV7-8 with TRBJ2-1, with a tentative D call TRBD1 (5 bases). The germline V gene has CDR1 SGHVS and CDR2 FQNEAQ. With 1 base removed from V and 7 bases from J, the gap between germline ends came to 14 bases. The CDR3 extends over 15 amino acids. CDR3 sequence reads: CASSLVGVRENEQFF. The CDR3 DNA reads as TGTGCCAGCAGCTTAGTTGGGGTCAGGGAAAATGAGCAGTTCTTC. The complete variable domain, with remaining parts taken from reference TRBV7-8 and TRBJ2-1, reads GAGVSQSPRYKVAKRGQDVALRCDPISGHVSLFWYQQALGQGPEFLTYFQNEAQLDKSGLPSDRFFAERPEGSVSTLKIQRTQQEDSAVYLCASSLVGVRENEQFFGPGTRLTVL.

This clonotype has more than one count but fewer than ten. The chain has TRBV6-6 and TRBJ2-1; TRBD1 aligns across 8 bases. The germline V gene has CDR1 MNHNY and CDR2 SVGAGI (reference sequence). The V and J ends lost 5 bases and 7 bases, in that order; junction bases with no gene match: 10. CDR3 length: 15 amino acids. The CDR3, as DNA: TGTGCCAGCAGTAGGAGGGGCAGGGGGCGGAATGAGCAGTTCTTC. Its protein is CASSRRGRGRNEQFF.